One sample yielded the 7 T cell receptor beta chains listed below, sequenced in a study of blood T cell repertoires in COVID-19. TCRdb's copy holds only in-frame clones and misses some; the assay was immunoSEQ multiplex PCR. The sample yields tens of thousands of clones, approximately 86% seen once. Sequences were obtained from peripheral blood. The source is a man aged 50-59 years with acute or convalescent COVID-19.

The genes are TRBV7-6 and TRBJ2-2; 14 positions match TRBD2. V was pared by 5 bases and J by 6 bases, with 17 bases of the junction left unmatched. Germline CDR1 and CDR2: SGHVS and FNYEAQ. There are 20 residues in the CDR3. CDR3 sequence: CASSPRLAGGPFGVAGELFF. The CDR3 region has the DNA TGTGCCAGCAGCCCGAGACTAGCGGGAGGGCCTTTCGGTGTCGCCGGGGAGCTGTTTTTT.

The CDR3 sequence is CASSYSRGLGTEAFF. The CDR3 region has the DNA TGTGCCAGCAGTTATAGTCGGGGGTTGGGCACTGAAGCTTTCTTT. The gene calls are TRBV6-5 and TRBJ1-1; possibly TRBD1 for D (5 bases). Per the germline V gene, CDR1 is MNHEY and CDR2 is SVGAGI. With 3 bases removed from V and 4 bases from J, the gap between germline ends came to 15 bases. CDR3 length: 15 amino acids.

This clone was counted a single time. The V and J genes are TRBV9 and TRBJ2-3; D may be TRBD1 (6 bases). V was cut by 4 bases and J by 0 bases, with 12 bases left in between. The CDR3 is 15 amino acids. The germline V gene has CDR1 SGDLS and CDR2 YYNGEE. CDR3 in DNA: TGTGCCAGCAGCTCTAGACAGGAGAGCACAGATACGCAGTATTTT. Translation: CASSSRQESTDTQYF.

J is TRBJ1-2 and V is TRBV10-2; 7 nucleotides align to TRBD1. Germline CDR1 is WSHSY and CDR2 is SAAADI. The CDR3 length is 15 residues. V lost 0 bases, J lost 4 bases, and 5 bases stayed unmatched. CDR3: CASSESRQGRYGYTF. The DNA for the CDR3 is TGCGCCAGCAGTGAGTCCCGACAGGGACGCTATGGCTACACCTTC.

In DNA form, the CDR3 reads TGTGCCAGCAGCTCCGGGAGGGTGGCTTTCTTT. This translates into CASSSGRVAFF. The genes are TRBV12-3 or TRBV12-4 and TRBJ1-1; D call uncertain. V was pared by 6 bases and J by 11 bases, with 13 bases between. There are 11 residues in the CDR3.

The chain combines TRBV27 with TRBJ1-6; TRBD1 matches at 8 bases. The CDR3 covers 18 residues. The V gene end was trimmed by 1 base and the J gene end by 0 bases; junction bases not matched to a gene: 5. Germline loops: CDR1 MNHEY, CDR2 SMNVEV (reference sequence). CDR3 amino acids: CASSLFGTGTSYNSPLHF. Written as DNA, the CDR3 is TGTGCCAGCAGTTTATTCGGGACAGGAACCTCCTATAATTCACCCCTCCACTTT.

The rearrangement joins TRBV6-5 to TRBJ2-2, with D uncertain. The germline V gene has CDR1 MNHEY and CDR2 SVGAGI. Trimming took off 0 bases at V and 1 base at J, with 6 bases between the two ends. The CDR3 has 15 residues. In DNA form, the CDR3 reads TGTGCCAGCAGTTACTCAACAGTGAACACCGGGGAGCTGTTTTTT. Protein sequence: CASSYSTVNTGELFF.